This T cell receptor (beta chain) originates from a study of CD8+ T cells in alopecia areata. Findings of the study overall: Sequences from scalp samples also cover resident alphabeta T cells of normal skin.

Trimming removed 3 bases from V and 8 bases from J; junction bases left unmatched: 6. The CDR3 is made up of 14 amino acids. Germline CDR1 and CDR2: SNHLY and FYNNEI. As concerns this clone: What it recognizes is unknown.

RNA was extracted and reverse transcribed into cDNA as the sequencing template. Here immunoSEQ multiplex PCR was the method, and the copy in TCRdb shows in-frame clones only, minus some. The table includes 110,000 to 150,000 clones, approximately 86% detected once. Noted treatment: oral pan-JAK inhibitor, 5-10 mg twice daily. The sequencing here drew on CD8+ T cells sorted from blood, taken at week 4, from a patient treated with tofacitinib. The sequence was obtained from a human donor with alopecia areata. The chain combines TRBV2 with TRBJ2-2; TRBD1 matches 7 bases. For the CDR3, the DNA is TGTGCCAGCAGTGACCCGACAGGGAGAGGGGAGCTGTTTTTT. This translates into CASSDPTGRGELFF. The full variable domain, in which reference TRBV2 and TRBJ2-2 provide the parts outside the CDR3, is EPEVTQTPSHQVTQMGQEVILRCVPISNHLYFYWYRQILGQKVEFLVSFYNNEISEKSEIFDDQFSVERPDGSNFTLKIRSTKLEDSAMYFCASSDPTGRGELFFGEGSRLTVL.